This T cell receptor beta chain was identified in a study of shared clonotypes between healthy human individuals. Across the study: CD8 memory received one plate per donor, CD8 naive two, CD4 memory three and CD4 naive three.

The table came from immunoSEQ multiplex PCR; TCRdb's copy has only in-frame clones and leaves some out. This table holds around 1.6 million clones, under 99% found once. Remarks on this clone: Its antigen is not known.

Overall study findings and caveats: Among non-shared clonotypes, generation probabilities were lower than among those shared by all four donors. Among donors, clonotype sharing was expected to be affected by sequencing depth.

The germline V gene encodes CDR1 SGHAT and CDR2 FQNNGV. Trimming took 4 bases from V and 6 from J, leaving 19 bases between them. CDR3 length: 15 residues. Healthy HIV-negative adults with no recent acute infections or vaccinations were recruited as donors. Input material: naive CD4+ T cells sorted from blood. The sample's subset: CD45RA+ positively selected. This TCR derives from a man in his thirties or forties in good health. This rearrangement joins TRBV11-2 to TRBJ2-7; D is possibly TRBD1 (6 bases). The CDR3 protein is CASSSVQGLVREQYF. The CDR3 nucleotides read TGTGCCAGCAGCTCAGTTCAGGGGTTAGTTCGCGAGCAGTACTTC.